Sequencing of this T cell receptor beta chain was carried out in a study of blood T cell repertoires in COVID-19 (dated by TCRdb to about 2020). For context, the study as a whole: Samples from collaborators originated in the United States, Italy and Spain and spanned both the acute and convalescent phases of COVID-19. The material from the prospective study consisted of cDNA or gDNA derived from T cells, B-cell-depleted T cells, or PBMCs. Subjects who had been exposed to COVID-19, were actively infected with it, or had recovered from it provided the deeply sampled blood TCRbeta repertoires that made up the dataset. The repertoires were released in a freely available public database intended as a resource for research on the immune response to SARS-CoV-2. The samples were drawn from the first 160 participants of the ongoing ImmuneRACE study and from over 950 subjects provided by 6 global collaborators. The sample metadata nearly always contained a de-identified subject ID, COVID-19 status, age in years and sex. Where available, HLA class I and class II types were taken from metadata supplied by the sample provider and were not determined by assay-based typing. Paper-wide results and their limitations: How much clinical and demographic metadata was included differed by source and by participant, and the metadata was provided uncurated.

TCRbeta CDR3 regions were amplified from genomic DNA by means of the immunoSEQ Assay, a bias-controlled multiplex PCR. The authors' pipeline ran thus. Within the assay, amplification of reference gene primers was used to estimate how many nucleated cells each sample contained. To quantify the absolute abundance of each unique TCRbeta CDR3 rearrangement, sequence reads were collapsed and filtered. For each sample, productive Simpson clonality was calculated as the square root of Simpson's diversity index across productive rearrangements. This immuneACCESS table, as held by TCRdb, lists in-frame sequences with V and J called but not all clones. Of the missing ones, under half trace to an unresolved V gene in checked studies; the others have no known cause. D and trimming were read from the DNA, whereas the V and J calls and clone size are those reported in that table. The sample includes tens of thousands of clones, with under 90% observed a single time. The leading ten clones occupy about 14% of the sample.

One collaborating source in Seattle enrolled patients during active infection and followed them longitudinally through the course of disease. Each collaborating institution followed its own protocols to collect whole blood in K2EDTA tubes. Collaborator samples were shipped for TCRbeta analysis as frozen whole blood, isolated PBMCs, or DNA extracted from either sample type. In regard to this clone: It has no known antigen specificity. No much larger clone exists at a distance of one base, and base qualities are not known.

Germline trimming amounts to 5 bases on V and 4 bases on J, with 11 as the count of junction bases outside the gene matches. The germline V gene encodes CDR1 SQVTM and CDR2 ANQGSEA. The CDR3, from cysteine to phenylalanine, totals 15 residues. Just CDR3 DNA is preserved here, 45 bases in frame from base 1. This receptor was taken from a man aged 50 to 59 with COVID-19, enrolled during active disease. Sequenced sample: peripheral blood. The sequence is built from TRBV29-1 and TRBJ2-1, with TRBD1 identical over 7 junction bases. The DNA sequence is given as TGCAGCGTTAAGAGACAGGGTCCCCCTTACAATGAGCAGTTCTTC. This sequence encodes CSVKRQGPPYNEQFF.